What follows are 30 T cell receptor beta chains derived from one specimen sequenced in a study of T cell repertoires in cytomegalovirus infection. MiXCR, applied by TCRdb to the reads, yields one record per CDR3 protein. The sample yields over 150,000 distinct CDR3 sequences, approximately 18% seen once. The sequencing sample was made of CD8+ T cells from PBMCs. The source of these receptors is a human donor in good health (CMV status not recorded). Some clones in this sample may be carry-over from other donors' samples.

This clonotype was observed at least ten times. The V call is TRBV6-5, the J call TRBJ1-1; D not certain. The CDR3 is 13 residues long. V lost 2 bases and J lost 1, with 5 bases in between. Germline V gene sequence: CDR1 MNHEY, CDR2 SVGAGI. CDR3 residues: CASSYGRNTEAFF. DNA for the CDR3: TGTGCCAGCAGTTACGGAAGGAACACTGAAGCTTTCTTT.

The CDR3 region has the DNA TGTGCCAGCAGCCATTCGAGGGACAGGGACGGGGACGAGCAGTACTTC. Its translation is CASSHSRDRDGDEQYF. The gene calls are TRBV7-8 and TRBJ2-7; 9 positions match TRBD1. CDR1 is SGHVS, CDR2 FQNEAQ, per germline. CDR3 length: 16 amino acids. The J segment lost 5 bases and the V segment lost 5 bases, leaving 13 bases of the junction unmatched.

This clonotype was counted a few times. The gene calls are TRBV6-2 or TRBV6-3 and TRBJ2-1, with D possibly matching TRBD2 (6 bases). The CDR3 length is 15 residues. CDR1 and CDR2 from the germline V gene are MNHEY and SVGEGT. The ends were cut back, 2 bases at V and 4 bases at J, with 12 bases in the middle. In DNA, the CDR3 is TGTGCCAGCAGTTACCGGGACTGGGGATACAATGAGCAGTTCTTC. Translation gives CASSYRDWGYNEQFF.

CDR3: CASSYTSGHLSEKLFF. The DNA for the CDR3 is TGTGCCAGCAGTTATACCTCGGGACACTTATCTGAAAAACTGTTTTTT. The rearrangement links TRBV12-3 or TRBV12-4 to TRBJ1-4, with a tentative D call TRBD1 (6 bases). This CDR3 contains 16 residues. Trimming removed 4 bases from V and 7 bases from J, with 19 bases in between.

J is TRBJ2-1 and V is TRBV7-3; TRBD2 aligns across 12 bases. Germline loops: CDR1 SGHTA, CDR2 FQGTGA. J gave up 8 bases and V 5 bases, and 4 bases lay outside the gene matches. The CDR3 has 14 amino acids. The CDR3 spells CASSPTSGGYEQFF. CDR3 bases: TGTGCCAGCAGCCCGACTAGCGGGGGCTATGAGCAGTTCTTC. The full variable domain, completed using reference TRBV7-3 and TRBJ2-1, is GAGVSQTPSNKVTEKGKYVELRCDPISGHTALYWYRQSLGQGPEFLIYFQGTGAADDSGLPNDRFFAVRPEGSVSTLKIQRTERGDSAVYLCASSPTSGGYEQFFGPGTRLTVL.

This clonotype was seen once. V gene TRBV7-2 combines with J gene TRBJ2-7; D is ambiguous. The germline V and J ends were trimmed by 2 bases and 3 bases, with 8 bases remaining between them. This CDR3 has 13 amino acids. Germline V gene sequence: CDR1 SGHTA, CDR2 FQGNSA. The CDR3 sequence is CASSLNKIYEQYF. DNA for the CDR3: TGTGCCAGCAGCTTAAATAAGATCTACGAGCAGTACTTC.

This clonotype showed up many times. The chain employs TRBV7-2 and TRBJ1-5; D perhaps matches TRBD1 (5 bases). Per the germline V gene, CDR1 is SGHTA and CDR2 is FQGNSA. Trimming removed 2 bases at V and 5 bases at J, with 10 bases between. The CDR3 has 14 residues. The CDR3 loop reads CASSLRQMDQPQHF. The DNA of the CDR3 is TGTGCCAGCAGCTTAAGACAGATGGATCAGCCCCAGCATTTT.

As regards this clonotype: This may come from a read error, since a much larger clone is one base off. The chain is built from TRBV6-4 and TRBJ2-1, with 11 bases lining up with TRBD2. The CDR3 is 15 amino acids. The germline CDR1 and CDR2 sequences are MRHNA and SNTAGT. In DNA, the CDR3 is TGTACCAGCAGTGACTCTAGCGGGGGGTACAATGAGCAGTTCTTC. Protein product: CTSSDSSGGYNEQFF.

As to this clonotype: A read error may account for a junction end that differs from germline. The gene calls are TRBV6-2 or TRBV6-3 and TRBJ1-1; perhaps TRBD1 as D (6 bases). Germline lookup yields CDR1 MNHEY and CDR2 SVGEGT. The CDR3 is 17 amino acids. The CDR3, as DNA: TGTGCCAGCAAGAATTACAGGGACGGGAGGATGAACACTGAAGCTCTCTTT. The encoded protein is CASKNYRDGRMNTEALF.

This clonotype was observed a few times. The CDR3: CASSVRDKSYEQYF. CDR3 nucleotide sequence: TGCGCCAGCAGCGTCCGGGACAAGAGCTACGAGCAGTACTTC. V is TRBV5-1 and J is TRBJ2-7; TRBD1 is a possible D gene (6 bases). CDR3 size: 14 residues. Trimming shortened V by 4 bases and J by 3 bases, and 14 bases separated the two germline ends. Germline V gene lookup returns CDR1 SGHRS and CDR2 YFSETQ.

The sample holds many counts of this clonotype. V gene TRBV7-8 combines with J gene TRBJ2-3; a possible D gene is TRBD2 (5 bases). V gave up 5 bases and J gave up 4 bases, with 16 bases separating them. The CDR3 has 15 residues. From germline, CDR1 is SGHVS and CDR2 FQNEAQ. The CDR3 DNA follows: TGTGCCAGCAGCGTTAGCGCGATGGCGGCAGATACGCAGTATTTT. It yields the protein CASSVSAMAADTQYF.

This clonotype was counted ten times or more. The chain joins TRBV30 to TRBJ2-1; 10 bases line up with TRBD2. From germline, CDR1 is GTSNPN and CDR2 SVGIG (reference sequence). The CDR3 sequence is 15 residues long. V was clipped by 0 bases and J by 3 bases; unmatched bases: 2. The CDR3 region is CAWSVIAGGYNEQFF. In nucleotides, the CDR3 is TGTGCCTGGAGTGTAATAGCGGGGGGCTACAATGAGCAGTTCTTC. Full variable domain (outside the CDR3, taken from reference TRBV30 and TRBJ2-1): SQTIHQWPATLVQPVGSPLSLECTVEGTSNPNLYWYRQAAGRGLQLLFYSVGIGQISSEVPQNLSASRPQDRQFILSSKKLLLSDSGFYLCAWSVIAGGYNEQFFGPGTRLTVL.

This clonotype appeared many times. The chain uses TRBV7-2 and TRBJ2-3, with a tentative D call TRBD2 (5 bases). V gave up 4 bases and J gave up 5 bases, with 10 bases separating them. Germline V CDR1 and CDR2: SGHTA, FQGNSA. The CDR3 runs to 13 residues. CDR3 protein: CASSWGAGDTQYF. The CDR3 nucleotides are TGTGCCAGCAGCTGGGGTGCGGGAGATACGCAGTATTTT.

This clonotype appeared a few times. The chain joins TRBV29-1 to TRBJ2-7, with TRBD1 identical over 8 bases. The CDR3 runs 14 residues. V shed 5 bases, J shed 5 bases, and the junction held 11 bases outside the gene matches. CDR1 and CDR2 from the germline V gene are SQVTM and ANQGSEA. The CDR3 DNA is TGCAGCGTTACAGGGGGTGCCTCTCTCGACGAGCAGTACTTC. It specifies CSVTGGASLDEQYF.

V and J are TRBV30 and TRBJ1-5; tentative D call: TRBD1 (6 bases). V lost 0 bases to trimming and J lost 0 bases, with 12 bases between them. The V gene's germline CDR1 is GTSNPN and CDR2 SVGIG (reference sequence). The CDR3 is made up of 16 amino acids. The CDR3 nucleotides are TGTGCCTGGAGTGTCTGGGGGGGCTCTAGCAATCAGCCCCAGCATTTT. It specifies CAWSVWGGSSNQPQHF. Complete variable domain (other parts from reference TRBV30 and TRBJ1-5): SQTIHQWPATLVQPVGSPLSLECTVEGTSNPNLYWYRQAAGRGLQLLFYSVGIGQISSEVPQNLSASRPQDRQFILSSKKLLLSDSGFYLCAWSVWGGSSNQPQHFGDGTRLSIL.

This clonotype has more than one count but fewer than ten. The V and J genes are TRBV7-2 and TRBJ1-1; D gene ambiguous. The CDR3 has 14 residues. From germline, CDR1 is SGHTA and CDR2 FQGNSA. Trimming pared 2 bases from V and 7 bases from J, leaving 14 bases between. CDR3 amino acids: CASSLFRNLNEAFF. In DNA, the CDR3 is TGTGCCAGCAGCTTATTCAGGAACTTAAATGAAGCTTTCTTT.

This clonotype was found a few times. The chain combines TRBV7-9 with TRBJ1-1, with 8 bases fitting TRBD1. From germline, CDR1 is SEHNR and CDR2 FQNEAQ (reference sequence). This CDR3 spans 16 amino acids. Losses at the gene ends were 5 bases for V and 4 bases for J; bases not matched to a gene: 12. The CDR3 sequence is CASSRPGTGRGTEAFF. As DNA, the CDR3 is TGTGCCAGCAGCCGTCCCGGGACAGGTAGGGGCACTGAAGCTTTCTTT.

This clonotype was counted between two and nine times. The chain joins TRBV14 to TRBJ2-1; D gene unclear. Germline V gives CDR1 SGHDN, CDR2 FVKESK. V was pared by 1 base and J by 4 bases, with 8 bases between. The CDR3 totals 14 residues. The CDR3 nucleotides read TGTGCCAGCAGCCAAGGAGTTAGTTACAATGAGCAGTTCTTC. Residues: CASSQGVSYNEQFF.

The sample holds a few counts of this clonotype. This chain uses TRBV11-2 with TRBJ2-3, with TRBD2 matching 9 bases. V lost 5 bases, J lost 4 bases, and 10 bases stayed unmatched. The CDR3 is made up of 16 amino acids. Germline-derived CDR1 and CDR2 are SGHAT and FQNNGV. As DNA, the CDR3 is TGTGCCAGCAGCCCCGACCCGGGACTAGCCCCAGATACGCAGTATTTT. The encoded protein is CASSPDPGLAPDTQYF.

This clonotype was counted a few times. The J gene is TRBJ2-1, the V gene TRBV7-6; D is possibly TRBD2 (6 bases). V shed 4 bases and J shed 4 bases, with 14 bases lying between them. The CDR3 consists of 15 residues. The V gene's germline CDR1 is SGHVS and CDR2 FNYEAQ. The DNA of the CDR3 is TGTGCCAGCAGCTCTAGCTTCGGGACTTACAATGAGCAGTTCTTC. Translating gives CASSSSFGTYNEQFF.

This clonotype was detected a few times. The CDR3 nucleotides read TGTGCCACCAGCCCTGGCCCCAGCTCCTACGAGCAGTACTTC. Its protein product is CATSPGPSSYEQYF. The V and J genes are TRBV15 and TRBJ2-7; D remains unclear. CDR3 size: 14 residues. CDR1 is LNHNV, CDR2 YYDKDF, per germline (reference sequence). V was cut by 5 bases and J by 0 bases, with 11 bases left in between.

The CDR3 DNA reads as TGCAGCGTTGAAAGCGGGCTAAACACCGGGGAGCTGTTTTTT. Its translation: CSVESGLNTGELFF. J is TRBJ2-2 and V is TRBV29-1, with a tentative D call TRBD2 (6 bases). Deletions cut 2 bases from V and 2 bases from J, with 9 bases between. The CDR3 runs 14 residues. Germline values: CDR1 SQVTM, CDR2 ANQGSEA.

This clonotype was picked up a small number of times. V is TRBV7-2 and J is TRBJ2-2; D is perhaps TRBD1 (5 bases). Trimming took off 8 bases at V and 7 bases at J, with 17 bases between the two ends. Germline CDR1 reads SGHTA; CDR2 reads FQGNSA. CDR3 length: 14 residues. The CDR3 nucleotides read TGTGCCAGCTCGGGCAGGGCTATAATCGGGGAGCTGTTTTTT. Translated: CASSGRAIIGELFF. Using reference TRBV7-2 and TRBJ2-2 for the parts outside the CDR3, the full variable domain is GAGVSQSPSNKVTEKGKDVELRCDPISGHTALYWYRQSLGQGLEFLIYFQGNSAPDKSGLPSDRFSAERTGGSVSTLTIQRTQQEDSAVYLCASSGRAIIGELFFGEGSRLTVL.

This clonotype showed up just once. The chain combines TRBV30 with TRBJ2-7; TRBD1 is a possible D gene (6 bases). The ends were cut back, 5 bases at V and 3 bases at J, with 14 bases in the middle. Germline lookup yields CDR1 GTSNPN and CDR2 SVGIG (reference sequence). The CDR3 is 13 residues long. The CDR3 nucleotides read TGTGCCTGGCGAAGGACACAGGGCTACGAGCAGTACTTC. It yields the protein CAWRRTQGYEQYF.

About this clonotype itself: It is likely a read error, because the conserved phenylalanine at the end of the CDR3 is missing. The gene calls are TRBV7-2 and TRBJ1-1; 7 bases agree with TRBD1. Germline lookup yields CDR1 SGHTA and CDR2 FQGNSA. V was pared by 2 bases and J by 4 bases, with 10 bases of the junction left unmatched. The CDR3 consists of 16 residues. The DNA for the CDR3 is TGTGCCAGCAGCTTATTGACAGGGAGTTTCAGCACTGAAGCTTTCTTA. Translating it yields CASSLLTGSFSTEAFL.

This clonotype turned up a few times. The chain is built from TRBV7-9 and TRBJ1-1, with no clear D. Germline-derived CDR1 and CDR2 are SEHNR and FQNEAQ (reference sequence). The germline V and J ends were trimmed by 1 base and 0 bases, with 12 bases remaining between them. The CDR3 sequence is 16 residues long. The CDR3 DNA sequence: TGTGCCAGCAGCTTAGAGCCCGGTGTTATGAACACTGAAGCTTTCTTT. Translated, it gives CASSLEPGVMNTEAFF.

The chain couples TRBV6-5 to TRBJ1-1, with D possibly being TRBD1 (5 bases). Germline assignment: CDR1 MNHEY and CDR2 SVGAGI. This CDR3 region has 14 residues. Trimming stripped 6 bases from V and 8 bases from J, with 19 bases between. CDR3 in DNA: TGTGCCAGCAGCCTCGGGACCGCCTTCAAGGAAGCTTTCTTT. Encoded protein: CASSLGTAFKEAFF.

This clonotype was detected ten times or more. The chain has TRBV7-6 and TRBJ2-7; D ambiguous. Germline V gene lookup returns CDR1 SGHVS and CDR2 FNYEAQ. V was cut by 5 bases and J by 0 bases, with 14 bases left in between. This CDR3 spans 15 amino acids. The CDR3 loop is CASSTETSSSYEQYF. The CDR3 region has the DNA TGTGCCAGCAGCACCGAGACATCTAGCTCCTACGAGCAGTACTTC.

The V call is TRBV2, the J call TRBJ2-1; D is undetermined. The CDR3 is 15 residues long. The V end was cut by 4 bases, the J end by 0 bases, with 10 bases between. The germline CDR1 and CDR2 sequences are SNHLY and FYNNEI. The CDR3, as DNA: TGTGCCAGCAGTGGGACCTCTAGCTCCTACAATGAGCAGTTCTTC. Residues: CASSGTSSSYNEQFF. The full variable domain, completed using reference TRBV2 and TRBJ2-1, is EPEVTQTPSHQVTQMGQEVILRCVPISNHLYFYWYRQILGQKVEFLVSFYNNEISEKSEIFDDQFSVERPDGSNFTLKIRSTKLEDSAMYFCASSGTSSSYNEQFFGPGTRLTVL.

This rearrangement joins TRBV29-1 to TRBJ2-6; D may be TRBD1 (5 bases). The length of the CDR3 is 16 residues. Deletions cut 4 bases from V and 0 bases from J, with 13 bases between. Germline CDR1 SQVTM, CDR2 ANQGSEA. CDR3 in amino acids: CSVVDRKSSGANVLTF. The CDR3 nucleotides read TGCAGCGTTGTTGACAGAAAGAGCTCTGGGGCCAACGTCCTGACTTTC. The entire variable domain, with the rest obtained from reference TRBV29-1 and TRBJ2-6, is as follows: SAVISQKPSRDICQRGTSLTIQCQVDSQVTMMFWYRQQPGQSLTLIATANQGSEATYESGFVIDKFPISRPNLTFSTLTVSNMSPEDSSIYLCSVVDRKSSGANVLTFGAGSRLTVL.